This T cell receptor (beta chain) appears in the sequencing data of a study of blood T cells in healthy people across ages. Study-level information: The capture of about one barcoded beta molecule per two T cells was achieved by template switching.

Notes on this clonotype: Antigen unknown.

The CDR3 sequence is 13 residues long. V lost 7 bases to trimming and J lost 5 bases, with 16 bases between them. Germline CDR1 and CDR2: SGHDT and YYEEEE. Primed by a sample-barcoded 5' primer and a J-beta primer mix, a second PCR proceeded for 7 to 11 cycles. MiXCR was run by TCRdb on the 5' RACE reads, yielding one entry per CDR3 protein. The sample has 380,000 or so distinct CDR3 sequences; more than 45% are singletons. Study-wide results and caveats: Compared with aged donors, long-lived donors showed fewer expanded clones, suggesting selection. Underestimates were what the diversity estimates from one million T cells were considered to be.

The specimen was blood. The TCR comes from a man aged 60-69 years in good health. The genes are TRBV5-6 and TRBJ2-7; tentative D call: TRBD1 (5 bases). As DNA, the CDR3 is TGTGCCAGCCAGAGACAGAGCGCCGACGAGCAGTACTTC. Amino acids: CASQRQSADEQYF.